This TCR beta chain comes out of a study of metastatic and nonmetastatic thyroid tumors. Study-wide context: Repertoire data that came from the blood and tumor or nodule tissue of malignant and benign thyroid patients were compared.

Original handling: To classify distant metastasis in papillary thyroid cancer, a model was built from CDR3 differences across clinicopathological groups. TCRdb reanalyzed the PCR reads via MiXCR. These V and J calls originate from TCRdb's pipeline instead of the authors' own analysis. The table records some 16,000 clones, about 30% of them present only once. Not a single patient had been given any form of treatment at any point before undergoing thyroid surgery. Broader study findings: Benign nodules reportedly had significantly lower TCR beta diversity than malignant thyroid tumors in blood and tumor.

Germline CDR1 DFQATT, CDR2 SNEGSKA (reference sequence). The CDR3 loop spans 14 amino acids. V was shortened by 6 bases and J by 4 bases, with 16 bases between the two germline ends. Comment on this clone: Its antigen is as yet unknown.

This sequence originates from a male donor with papillary thyroid cancer or a benign thyroid nodule (not recorded which). Some clones in this sample may be carry-over from other donors' samples. Material for sequencing was tumor tissue. The chain has TRBV20-1 and TRBJ1-3, with D maybe TRBD1 (6 bases). The CDR3 spells CSARDKTGGNTIYF. CDR3 DNA sequence: TGCAGTGCACGAGACAAGACAGGCGGAAACACCATATATTTT.